Each of the 20 T cell receptor beta chains below was sequenced from the same sample in a study of blood T cell repertoires in COVID-19. Clones were read by immunoSEQ multiplex PCR, and TCRdb kept only the in-frame ones, dropping some. This sample has roughly 45,000 clones, with about 85% found just once. What was sequenced was peripheral blood. The receptors shown here come from a man in his fifties or sixties with active COVID-19.

The chain links TRBV6-5 to TRBJ1-1; the D gene is possibly TRBD1 (5 bases). Per the germline V gene, CDR1 is MNHEY and CDR2 is SVGAGI. Trimming took off 1 base at V and 1 base at J, with 10 bases between the two ends. The CDR3 contains 15 residues. The CDR3 protein is CASSYFGGANTEAFF. The DNA for the CDR3 is TGTGCCAGCAGTTACTTTGGCGGGGCGAACACTGAAGCTTTCTTT.

In its sample, this clone ranks as medium-sized (0.01 to 0.1%). The J gene is TRBJ2-7, the V gene TRBV6-5; 12 nucleotides align to TRBD2. V lost 6 bases and J lost 2; bases outside the gene matches: 5. The CDR3 contains 15 residues. Germline CDR1 and CDR2: MNHEY and SVGAGI. CDR3 in DNA: TGTGCCAGCAGCATGACTAGCGGGAGTACCTACGAGCAGTACTTC. This sequence encodes CASSMTSGSTYEQYF.

The V and J genes are TRBV6-6 and TRBJ1-1; D may be TRBD1 (6 bases). CDR3 length equals 13 residues. CDR1 is MNHNY and CDR2 is SVGAGI in the germline V gene (reference sequence). The V end was cut by 5 bases, the J end by 10 bases, with 17 bases between. The CDR3 is CASSQQGGYVAFF. The CDR3 region has the DNA TGTGCCAGCAGTCAACAGGGTGGGTATGTAGCTTTCTTT.

V is TRBV5-1 and J is TRBJ1-1; D ambiguous. The V end lost 0 bases, the J end lost 0 bases, and 9 bases lay between the germline ends. CDR3 length equals 15 residues. The germline V gene encodes CDR1 SGHRS and CDR2 YFSETQ. The CDR3 protein is CASSLVPQMNTEAFF. The CDR3 DNA sequence: TGCGCCAGCAGCTTGGTCCCACAGATGAACACTGAAGCTTTCTTT.

This clone has more than one count but fewer than ten. This rearrangement joins TRBV7-9 to TRBJ1-3; 8 bases align to TRBD1. Trimming cost V 5 bases and J 0 bases; bases outside gene matches: 6. The CDR3 runs to 16 residues. In germline, CDR1 is SEHNR, CDR2 FQNEAQ (reference sequence). The CDR3 DNA reads TGTGCCAGCAGCCCTTTTGGACAGGGCTCTGGAAACACCATATATTTT. Its translation is CASSPFGQGSGNTIYF.

V and J are TRBV6-2 or TRBV6-3 and TRBJ2-3, with a possible D match to TRBD1 (6 bases). Trimming left V 0 bases short and J 0 bases short, with 10 bases between. The length of the CDR3 is 16 residues. Per germline, CDR1 MNHEY and CDR2 SVGEGT. Here the CDR3 DNA reads TGTGCCAGCAGTTACTCGCGAGGGGGAAGCACAGATACGCAGTATTTT. Protein: CASSYSRGGSTDTQYF.

V usage is TRBV11-3 and J usage is TRBJ2-1; 8 bases map to TRBD1. This CDR3 contains 15 residues. The V segment lost 2 bases and the J segment 9 bases; nucleotides outside the gene matches: 9. Germline CDR1 SGHNT, CDR2 YENEEA. The CDR3 here is CASSLTGQGGGEQFF. DNA of the CDR3: TGTGCCAGCAGCTTAACCGGACAGGGAGGTGGTGAGCAGTTCTTC. The full variable domain, with the rest looked up from reference TRBV11-3 and TRBJ2-1, is EAGVVQSPRYKIIEKKQPVAFWCNPISGHNTLYWYLQNLGQGPELLIRYENEEAVDDSQLPKDRFSAERLKGVDSTLKIQPAELGDSAVYLCASSLTGQGGGEQFFGPGTRLTVL.

The rearrangement joins TRBV7-9 to TRBJ2-1, with D perhaps matching TRBD2 (6 bases). Trimming took 3 bases from V and 10 from J, leaving 25 bases between them. The germline gives CDR1 SEHNR, CDR2 FQNEAQ (reference sequence). The CDR3 has 17 residues. CDR3 nucleotides: TGTGCCAGCAGCTTTCCGTCCGTGAGGAGGGACCTACCCGAGCAGTTCTTC. It codes for CASSFPSVRRDLPEQFF.

This clone was picked up a small number of times. The chain carries TRBV7-2 and TRBJ1-5, with D perhaps matching TRBD1 (6 bases). Germline lookup yields CDR1 SGHTA and CDR2 FQGNSA. V lost 3 bases and J 4 bases, leaving 16 bases between the germline ends. The CDR3 sequence is 16 residues long. CDR3 nucleotide sequence: TGTGCCAGCAGCTTGGGGTTCAGGGGTAGAAATCAGCCCCAGCATTTT. Its translation: CASSLGFRGRNQPQHF.

This rearrangement joins TRBV5-6 to TRBJ2-7; D gene unclear. V lost 4 bases to trimming and J lost 3 bases, with 23 bases between them. CDR3 length: 17 residues. CDR1 and CDR2 (germline): SGHDT, YYEEEE. The CDR3: CASSLKTMSLRFYEQYF. The DNA of the CDR3 is TGTGCCAGCAGCCTAAAAACGATGAGCTTACGCTTCTACGAGCAGTACTTC.

V and J are TRBV7-9 and TRBJ2-3; TRBD2 is a possible D gene (7 bases). V was clipped by 8 bases and J by 0 bases, with 18 bases between them. The germline gives CDR1 SEHNR, CDR2 FQNEAQ (reference sequence). This CDR3 region has 16 residues. DNA of the CDR3: TGTGCCAGCGCCCTAAGGGGGGGCATTAGCACAGATACGCAGTATTTT. Its protein is CASALRGGISTDTQYF.

V is TRBV11-2 and J is TRBJ2-7; D unclear. CDR1 SGHAT and CDR2 FQNNGV come from the germline V gene. The CDR3 loop spans 14 amino acids. Trimming shortened V by 4 bases and J by 0 bases, and 10 bases separated the two germline ends. The CDR3 protein is CASSSLKYSYEQYF. CDR3 nucleotide sequence: TGTGCCAGCAGCTCCCTAAAATACTCCTACGAGCAGTACTTC.

The chain is built from TRBV7-3 and TRBJ2-3; possible D gene TRBD1, 6 bases. The CDR3 runs 13 residues. In germline, CDR1 is SGHTA, CDR2 FQGTGA. The V and J ends lost 5 bases and 4 bases respectively, with 10 bases between them. In DNA form, the CDR3 reads TGTGCCAGCAGCAGAGGGACACCAGATACGCAGTATTTT. Translating gives CASSRGTPDTQYF.

The genes are TRBV14 and TRBJ1-6; weak D call: TRBD1 (5 bases). V was pared by 0 bases and J by 12 bases, with 15 bases between. Per germline, CDR1 SGHDN and CDR2 FVKESK. The CDR3 contains 15 residues. The chain's CDR3 is CASSQEVSGLGPLHF. DNA for the CDR3: TGTGCCAGCAGCCAAGAAGTGTCAGGGCTTGGACCCCTCCACTTT.

V and J are TRBV5-1 and TRBJ2-5; TRBD2 matches 8 bases. This CDR3 has 15 residues. The trim removed 0 bases at V and 5 bases at J, leaving 6 bases unmatched. CDR1 and CDR2 from the germline V gene are SGHRS and YFSETQ. This CDR3 reads CASSLGAGAAETQYF. The DNA of the CDR3 is TGCGCCAGCAGCTTGGGAGCGGGGGCCGCCGAGACCCAGTACTTC.

This clone was seen a handful of times. J is TRBJ2-3 and V is TRBV7-9; D may be TRBD2 (5 bases). The CDR3 is made up of 13 amino acids. Trimming pared 5 bases from V and 6 bases from J, leaving 12 bases between. CDR1 is SEHNR, CDR2 FQNEAQ, per germline (reference sequence). CDR3: CASSPGIEDTQYF. Written as DNA, the CDR3 is TGTGCCAGCAGCCCCGGGATAGAGGATACGCAGTATTTT.

This clone was detected only a few times. The V gene is TRBV27, the J gene TRBJ1-2; D is unresolved. The V gene lost 4 bases and the J gene lost 7 bases, with 16 bases spanning the gap. The CDR3 is made up of 14 amino acids. CDR1 MNHEY and CDR2 SMNVEV come from the germline V gene (reference sequence). The CDR3 reads CASSSAGSPGGYTF. CDR3 sequence (DNA): TGTGCCAGCAGTTCAGCCGGGTCCCCGGGTGGCTACACCTTC.

This clone came up once. The J gene is TRBJ1-5, the V gene TRBV7-2; a weak D match, TRBD1 (6 bases). The ends were cut back, 0 bases at V and 3 bases at J, with 9 bases in the middle. This CDR3 spans 15 amino acids. The germline V gene has CDR1 SGHTA and CDR2 FQGNSA. CDR3 DNA: TGTGCCAGCAGCTTAGCCGGGACATACAATCAGCCCCAGCATTTT. Translating gives CASSLAGTYNQPQHF.

The chain links TRBV6-2 or TRBV6-3 to TRBJ2-5, with 9 bases that match TRBD1. Losses at the gene ends were 2 bases for V and 4 bases for J; bases not matched to a gene: 11. The germline V gene has CDR1 MNHEY and CDR2 SVGEGT. CDR3 length equals 17 residues. The CDR3 nucleotides read TGTGCCAGCAGTTACATTTCGGGACAGGGTATGAGAGAGACCCAGTACTTC. Translating gives CASSYISGQGMRETQYF.

The V and J genes are TRBV11-3 and TRBJ1-3, with D possibly TRBD1 on 5 matching bases. Germline loops: CDR1 SGHNT, CDR2 YENEEA. Trimming stripped 4 bases from V and 0 bases from J, with 10 bases between. The CDR3 runs to 15 residues. CDR3 DNA sequence: TGTGCCAGCAGCTCTGACAGCCACTCTGGAAACACCATATATTTT. This encodes CASSSDSHSGNTIYF.